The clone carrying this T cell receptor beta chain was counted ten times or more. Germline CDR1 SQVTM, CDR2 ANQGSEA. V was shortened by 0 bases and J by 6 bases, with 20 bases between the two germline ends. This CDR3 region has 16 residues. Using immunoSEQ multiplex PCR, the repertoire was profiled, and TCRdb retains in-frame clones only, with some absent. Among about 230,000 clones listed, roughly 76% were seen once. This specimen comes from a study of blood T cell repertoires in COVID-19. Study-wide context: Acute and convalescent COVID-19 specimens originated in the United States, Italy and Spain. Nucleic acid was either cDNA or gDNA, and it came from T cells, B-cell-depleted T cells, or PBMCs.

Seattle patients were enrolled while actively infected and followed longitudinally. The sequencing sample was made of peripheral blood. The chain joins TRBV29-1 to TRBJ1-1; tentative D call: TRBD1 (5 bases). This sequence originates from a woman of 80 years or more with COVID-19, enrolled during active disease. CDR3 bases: TGCAGCGTTGAAGATCCCCAACGGGGGAGAGGGGCTGAAGCTTTCTTT. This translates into CSVEDPQRGRGAEAFF.